This TCR beta chain came from a study of blood T cell repertoires in COVID-19. The study assigned cohorts using participant-reported clinical history. Assay: immunoSEQ multiplex PCR; the TCRdb copy retains only in-frame clones and omits some. The data hold around 150,000 clones, with about 85% observed a single time. This receptor was obtained from a woman between 40 and 55 years old who had recovered from COVID-19. Sequencing used PBMCs or T cells enriched from blood (not recorded which).

The DNA of the CDR3 is TGTGCCAGCTCACCGGCAGACAGGGAAGAGACCCAGTACTTC. Translating it yields CASSPADREETQYF. The rearrangement links TRBV18 to TRBJ2-5, with 7 positions matching TRBD1. The germline V gene has CDR1 KGHSH and CDR2 LQKENI. With V trimmed by 3 bases and J by 3 bases, 4 bases remained unmatched. This CDR3 is 14 amino acids long.